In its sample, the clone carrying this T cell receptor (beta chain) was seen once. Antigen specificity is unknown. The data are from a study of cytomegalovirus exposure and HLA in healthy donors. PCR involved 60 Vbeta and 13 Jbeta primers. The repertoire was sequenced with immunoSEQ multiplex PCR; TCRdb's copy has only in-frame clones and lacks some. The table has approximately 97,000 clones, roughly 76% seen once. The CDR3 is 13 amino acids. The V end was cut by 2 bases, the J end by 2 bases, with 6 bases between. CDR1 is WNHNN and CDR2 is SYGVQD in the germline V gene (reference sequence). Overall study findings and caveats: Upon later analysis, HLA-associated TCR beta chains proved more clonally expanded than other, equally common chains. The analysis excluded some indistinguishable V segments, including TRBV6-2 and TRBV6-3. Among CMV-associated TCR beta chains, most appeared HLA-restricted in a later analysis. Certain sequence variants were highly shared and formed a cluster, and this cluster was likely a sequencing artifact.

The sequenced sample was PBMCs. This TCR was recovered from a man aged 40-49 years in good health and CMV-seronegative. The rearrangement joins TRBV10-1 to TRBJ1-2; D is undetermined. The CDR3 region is CASSETANYGYTF. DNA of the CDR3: TGCGCCAGCAGTGAGACAGCCAACTATGGCTACACCTTC.